This TCR beta chain was retrieved from a study of blood T cells in healthy people across ages. In germline, CDR1 is SGHRS, CDR2 YFSETQ. Trimming pared 5 bases from V and 4 bases from J, leaving 19 bases between. The CDR3 extends over 15 amino acids. Whole-study results and caveats: The long-lived group displayed more naive CD4+ cells, plus higher diversity, than the aged donors did.

A second roughly 7 to 11 cycle PCR used barcoded and J-beta primers. Each cDNA molecule was tagged by a template-switch adaptor that had 12 random nucleotides. Individual samples furnished no less than 2.5 million CDR3-containing paired-end reads apiece. TCRdb reprocessed the 5' RACE reads with MiXCR, giving one entry per CDR3 protein. The table shows about 1.4 million distinct CDR3 sequences, with almost 60% occurring only once. Of note for this clonotype: Its antigen is unidentified.

Sequenced input: blood. The receptor's source is a man in his late teens or twenties in good health. V usage is TRBV5-1 and J usage is TRBJ2-7; tentatively, D is TRBD1 (6 bases). The CDR3 bases are TGCGCCAGCAGTCAGCCTATCAGGGGATCGTACGAGCAGTACTTC. Protein: CASSQPIRGSYEQYF.